This T cell receptor (beta chain) comes out of a study of T cell repertoires in aging, cancer and after chemotherapy. A mixed TRB-A/B primer pool amplified rearranged TRB by multiplex touch-down PCR. TCRdb passed the multiplex PCR reads through MiXCR, listing each CDR3 protein once. Among approximately 10,000 distinct CDR3 sequences listed, 35% to 50% were seen once. Trimming stripped 1 base from V and 6 bases from J, with 10 bases between. This CDR3 has 15 residues. Amplification of TCR beta used genomic DNA extracted from peripheral blood. This sequence originates from a human donor in good health. The gene calls are TRBV12-3 or TRBV12-4 and TRBJ1-6; D unclear. Sequenced: blood. CDR3 nucleotide sequence: TGTGCCAGCAGTTTAGAGGGCCGGTCTAATTCACCCCTCCACTTT. Translating gives CASSLEGRSNSPLHF.